This T cell receptor beta chain derives from a study of OX40 agonist ivuxolimab in advanced cancers. Overall study: Head and neck, renal cell, melanoma or hepatocellular carcinoma were the cancers that dose-escalation patients had.

The germline V and J ends were trimmed by 3 bases and 6 bases, with 21 bases remaining between them. Per the germline V gene, CDR1 is SGHRS and CDR2 is YFSETQ. This CDR3 has 17 residues. Here immunoSEQ multiplex PCR was the method, and the copy in TCRdb shows in-frame clones only, minus some. The sample holds approximately 90,000 clones, about 90% seen once. The origin of this receptor is an adult with an advanced solid tumor such as melanoma, head and neck, liver or kidney cancer. Sequencing used CD4+ or CD8+ T cells sorted from blood, obtained in a trial of the OX40 agonist ivuxolimab. The chain couples TRBV5-1 to TRBJ2-2; D unclear. The CDR3 reads CASSYDFGPSAAGELFF. The CDR3 DNA reads as TGCGCCAGCAGCTACGACTTCGGCCCCAGCGCCGCCGGGGAGCTGTTTTTT.